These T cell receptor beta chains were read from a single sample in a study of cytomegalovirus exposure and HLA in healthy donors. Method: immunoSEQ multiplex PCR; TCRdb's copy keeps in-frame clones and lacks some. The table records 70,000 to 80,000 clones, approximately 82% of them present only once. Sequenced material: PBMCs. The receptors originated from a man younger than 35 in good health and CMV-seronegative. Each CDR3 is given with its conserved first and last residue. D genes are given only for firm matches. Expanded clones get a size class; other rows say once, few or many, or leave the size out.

TGTGCCAGTAGGTCACAGAGCTCCTACGAGCAGTACTTC | CASRSQSSYEQYF | 13 | - | - | TRBJ2-7 | TRBV19
TGTGCCAGTAGTACGTCCGGGACAGGGGCGGAGACCCAGTACTTC | CASSTSGTGAETQYF | 15 | TRBD1 | once | TRBJ2-5 | TRBV19
TGTGCCAGCAGCTTAAGCACTAATAATTCCCCCCTCCACTTT | CASSLSTNNSPLHF | 14 | - | - | TRBJ1-6 | TRBV7-2
TGTGCCAGCAGCTTTACAGCGGGGAACTACGAGCAGTACTTC | CASSFTAGNYEQYF | 14 | TRBD2 | - | TRBJ2-7 | TRBV7-2
TGCAGCGTTGAAGGCGTGACAGGGTACGCCGGGGAGCTGTTTTTT | CSVEGVTGYAGELFF | 15 | TRBD1 | few | TRBJ2-2 | TRBV29-1
TGCGCCAGCAGCTTGGCGCTAGCGGGGATATACAATGAGCAGTTCTTC | CASSLALAGIYNEQFF | 16 | TRBD2 | - | TRBJ2-1 | TRBV5-1
TGTGCCAGCAGTGAAGCGCTCTGGGGCGGTGAGCAGTTCTTC | CASSEALWGGEQFF | 14 | - | - | TRBJ2-1 | TRBV2
TGTGCCAGCAGTGAGGGACTAACCTACGAGCAGTACTTC | CASSEGLTYEQYF | 13 | TRBD2 | - | TRBJ2-7 | TRBV2
TGTGCCAGCAGCTTGGTGGCACAGGGGAGTGAGCAGTTCTTC | CASSLVAQGSEQFF | 14 | TRBD1 | few | TRBJ2-1 | TRBV5-4
TGCGCCAGCAGCTCTGGACTAGCGGGCTCCTACGAGCAGTACTTC | CASSSGLAGSYEQYF | 15 | TRBD2 | - | TRBJ2-7 | TRBV5-1
TGTGCCAGCAGTGACAGAGCGGGTCTGGCCGGGGAGCTGTTTTTT | CASSDRAGLAGELFF | 15 | - | - | TRBJ2-2 | TRBV6-4
TGTGCCAGCAGTCTGCGGACAGCCCAAGAGACCCAGTACTTC | CASSLRTAQETQYF | 14 | - | - | TRBJ2-5 | TRBV28
TGCAGCGTTGATTTTAGGCAGAGTGGAGCTGGGGCCAACGTCCTGACTTTC | CSVDFRQSGAGANVLTF | 17 | - | once | TRBJ2-6 | TRBV29-1
TGCGCCAGCAGCCAATACCGGGACAGTTCTAACTATGGCTACACCTTC | CASSQYRDSSNYGYTF | 16 | TRBD1 | - | TRBJ1-2 | TRBV4-3
TGTGCCAGCAGCTCACAACAGGGGGATCAGCCCCAGCATTTT | CASSSQQGDQPQHF | 14 | TRBD1 | few | TRBJ1-5 | TRBV7-2
TGTGCCAGCAGTGAAGCGGTAAGTAAATCTAACTATGGCTACAACTTC | CASSEAVSKSNYGYNF | 16 | - | - | TRBJ1-2 | TRBV2
TGTGCCAGCAGCAACGAACGGGCGGGGCCGGGCAAAAACATTCAGTACTTC | CASSNERAGPGKNIQYF | 17 | - | few | TRBJ2-4 | TRBV5-6
TGTGCCAGTAGTATAACAGTGAACACTGAAGCTTTCTTT | CASSITVNTEAFF | 13 | - | - | TRBJ1-1 | TRBV19
TGTGCCAGCACCCCGGGCGGGGCCCTGGGCACCATATATTTT | CASTPGGALGTIYF | 14 | - | - | TRBJ1-3 | TRBV6-5
TGTGCCAGCAGTAACAGGTATGACACTGAAGCTTTCTTT | CASSNRYDTEAFF | 13 | - | - | TRBJ1-1 | TRBV2
TGTGCCAGCAGCCCAGCAGGTAGCGGGACGTTGTTTTTT | CASSPAGSGTLFF | 13 | TRBD2 | - | TRBJ2-2 | TRBV7-8
TGTGCCAGCAGTTTACGGCAGGGGGCGGGCACTGAAGCTTTCTTT | CASSLRQGAGTEAFF | 15 | TRBD1 | - | TRBJ1-1 | TRBV27
TGTGCCAGCACGGGGAGGGCCAGCAATGAGCAGTTCTTC | CASTGRASNEQFF | 13 | TRBD2 | once | TRBJ2-1 | TRBV28
TGCGCCAGCAGCCACGGTACGGAGACCAATCAGCCCCAGCATTTT | CASSHGTETNQPQHF | 15 | - | - | TRBJ1-5 | TRBV4-3
TGCAGCGTTCGGGCGCGGGGCACCGGGGAGCTGTTTTTT | CSVRARGTGELFF | 13 | - | - | TRBJ2-2 | TRBV29-1
TGTGCCTGGAGTGTACTAGCGGGGAACACCGGGGAGCTGTTTTTT | CAWSVLAGNTGELFF | 15 | TRBD2 | - | TRBJ2-2 | TRBV30
TGTGCCAGCACCTCAGGGACAGGGGGTATCCCCCAGCATTTT | CASTSGTGGIPQHF | 14 | TRBD1 | - | TRBJ1-5 | TRBV28
TGTGCCAGCACTCAGACAGGGTTCGGCAATCAGCCCCAGCATTTT | CASTQTGFGNQPQHF | 15 | TRBD1 | once | TRBJ1-5 | TRBV6-6
TGTGCCAGCAGTTATAGGCTAGCCGCAGCCACCGGGGAGCTGTTTTTT | CASSYRLAAATGELFF | 16 | - | - | TRBJ2-2 | TRBV6-5
TGTGCCAGCAGTTACTCGGAGAATCAGCCCCAGCATTTT | CASSYSENQPQHF | 13 | - | - | TRBJ1-5 | TRBV6-5
TGTGCCAGCCGAGGGGCGGGGTTGGACTACGAGCAGTACTTC | CASRGAGLDYEQYF | 14 | - | - | TRBJ2-7 | TRBV19
TGTGCCAGCTCATCTGACACTCAGCCCCAGCATTTT | CASSSDTQPQHF | 12 | - | few | TRBJ1-5 | TRBV18
TGTGCCAGCAGCTCTGTAGCGGGAGCCTACAATGAGCAGTTCTTC | CASSSVAGAYNEQFF | 15 | TRBD2 | once | TRBJ2-1 | TRBV7-2
TGTGCCAGCAGCTTGGAATTCGGCGGGACAGGGTTTAACTATGGCTACACCTTC | CASSLEFGGTGFNYGYTF | 18 | TRBD1 | - | TRBJ1-2 | TRBV5-5
TGTGCCAGCAGCCAGGGCTTTCCCCTAACTAATGAAAAACTGTTTTTT | CASSQGFPLTNEKLFF | 16 | - | - | TRBJ1-4 | TRBV7-9
TGTGCCAGCAGCCGGACAGGGGGGTACACTGAAGCTTTCTTT | CASSRTGGYTEAFF | 14 | TRBD1 | - | TRBJ1-1 | TRBV27
TGTGCCACCAGCCATCGGGGGACAGACGACGAGCAGTACTTC | CATSHRGTDDEQYF | 14 | - | - | TRBJ2-7 | TRBV15
TGTGCCAGCAGCCGGGGGGGGCGGGACATTCAGTACTTC | CASSRGGRDIQYF | 13 | TRBD2 | - | TRBJ2-4 | TRBV9
TGTGCCAGCAGTGAAGCGAGACCTCAGGTCATCAATGCCGGGGAGCTGTTTTTT | CASSEARPQVINAGELFF | 18 | - | - | TRBJ2-2 | TRBV2
TGTGCCACCAGCAGAGAACAGGACGCCCCAGGGGAGCAGTACTTC | CATSREQDAPGEQYF | 15 | - | - | TRBJ2-7 | TRBV15
TGCAGCGTTCTGGGGACTAGCGGTCGAAGCTCCTACAATGAGCAGTTCTTC | CSVLGTSGRSSYNEQFF | 17 | TRBD2 | - | TRBJ2-1 | TRBV29-1
TGTGCCAGCAGCAAGTCTGACTGTCGCTCCTACAATGAGCAGTTCTTC | CASSKSDCRSYNEQFF | 16 | - | - | TRBJ2-1 | TRBV21-1
TGTGCCAGCAGCCTAAAAGGGGACACCGGGGAGCTGTTTTTT | CASSLKGDTGELFF | 14 | - | - | TRBJ2-2 | TRBV7-9
TGTGCCAGCAGTGCTGGGACACCCTACTCTGGGGCCAACGTCCTGACTTTC | CASSAGTPYSGANVLTF | 17 | - | - | TRBJ2-6 | TRBV6-4
TGCGCCAGCAGCCACCCGGGGGAGACCCAGTACTTC | CASSHPGETQYF | 12 | - | - | TRBJ2-5 | TRBV4-1
TGTGCCAGCAGCCTACCCTCGGGGTGGACTGAAGCTTTCTTT | CASSLPSGWTEAFF | 14 | - | - | TRBJ1-1 | TRBV7-9
TGTGCCAGCAGCACTGGGACAGGGGGAGATGGCTACACCTTC | CASSTGTGGDGYTF | 14 | TRBD1 | - | TRBJ1-2 | TRBV7-3
TGTGCCAGCAGTAAACACCCGGGACTAGCGGGAAACTACGAGCAGTACTTC | CASSKHPGLAGNYEQYF | 17 | TRBD2 | once | TRBJ2-7 | TRBV28
TGTGCCAGCCCTGGCGGGGGTGTCTATAACGAGCAGTACTTC | CASPGGGVYNEQYF | 14 | TRBD2 | - | TRBJ2-7 | TRBV6-1
TGCGCCAGCAGTATGGCAGGTCCAAACACTGAAGCTTTCTTT | CASSMAGPNTEAFF | 14 | - | - | TRBJ1-1 | TRBV10-1
TGTGCCAGCAGAATCGGGACACTCGGTGGGGCTTTCTTT | CASRIGTLGGAFF | 13 | - | - | TRBJ1-1 | TRBV16
TGTGCCAGCAGCCCTAACGGGGGGGACACTGAAGCTTTCTTT | CASSPNGGDTEAFF | 14 | - | - | TRBJ1-1 | TRBV7-9
TGTGCCAGCAGCTCGACAGGGCTCGGGGAGACCCAGTACTTC | CASSSTGLGETQYF | 14 | TRBD1 | - | TRBJ2-5 | TRBV5-6
TGCGCCAGCAGCCCACGGACTAGCGGGAGTGTGGATACGCAGTATTTT | CASSPRTSGSVDTQYF | 16 | TRBD2 | - | TRBJ2-3 | TRBV4-3
TGTGCCTATAATGGAGTGGTGGATTACGAGCAGTACTTC | CAYNGVVDYEQYF | 13 | - | - | TRBJ2-7 | TRBV30